A selection of T cell receptor beta chains follows, all from one sample in a study of cytomegalovirus exposure and HLA in healthy donors. Profiling relied on immunoSEQ multiplex PCR, and the TCRdb table lists in-frame clones only, not all of them. The repertoire includes 150,000 to 200,000 clones, 84% of them detected once, and about 0.25% sits in the top ten. The sample consisted of PBMCs. Receptor source: a boy between 10 and 17 years old in good health and CMV-seronegative. CDR3s include the opening cysteine and the closing phenylalanine or tryptophan. A D gene is named only where the DNA matches it firmly. Where a row states a size, it is once, few, many or the class of an expanded clone; other rows omit it.

>-|TRBV4-3|-|TRBJ1-2
CASSHRSGDYGYTF
TGCGCCAGCAGCCATCGGTCGGGGGACTATGGCTACACCTTC
>TRBD2|TRBV5-4|-|TRBJ2-3
CASSFGGADTQYF
TGTGCCAGCAGCTTCGGGGGGGCAGATACGCAGTATTTT
>TRBD1|TRBV27|-|TRBJ1-5
CASGNRGREPQHF
TGTGCCAGCGGGAACAGGGGAAGGGAGCCCCAGCATTTT
>TRBD1|TRBV29-1|-|TRBJ1-1
CSSQGVGTEAFF
TGCAGCTCTCAGGGGGTTGGGACTGAAGCTTTCTTT
>TRBD1|TRBV4-3|-|TRBJ2-1
CASSRRTGMLSYNEQFF
TGCGCCAGCAGCCGGCGGACAGGGATGCTCTCCTACAATGAGCAGTTCTTC
>TRBD1|TRBV2|-|TRBJ2-1
CASSVRQGNEQFF
TGTGCCAGCAGTGTGCGACAGGGCAATGAGCAGTTCTTC
>TRBD2|TRBV15|-|TRBJ2-1
CATSREIVVAGNGNEQFF
TGTGCCACCAGCAGAGAAATCGTTGTAGCGGGAAACGGCAATGAGCAGTTCTTC
>-|TRBV19|-|TRBJ2-7
CASRPGTYEQYF
TGTGCCAGTAGGCCCGGGACCTACGAGCAGTACTTC
>TRBD2|TRBV28|-|TRBJ2-7
CASSFGGTGQYEQYF
TGTGCCAGCAGCTTCGGGGGGACCGGACAATACGAGCAGTACTTC
>-|TRBV9|once|TRBJ1-2
CASSAKTGPGASGYTF
TGTGCCAGCAGCGCAAAGACAGGCCCCGGTGCGAGTGGCTACACCTTC
>TRBD2|TRBV19|-|TRBJ2-3
CASTASGGTDTQYF
TGTGCCAGTACGGCTAGCGGGGGCACAGATACGCAGTATTTT
>-|TRBV2|-|TRBJ1-2
CASRTRDGYTF
TGTGCCAGCAGGACTAGAGATGGCTACACCTTC
>TRBD1|TRBV29-1|-|TRBJ2-1
CSAARGTGDNEQFF
TGCAGCGCCGCTAGAGGGACAGGGGACAATGAGCAGTTCTTC
>-|TRBV28|-|TRBJ2-7
CASSSPREQYF
TGTGCCAGCAGTTCCCCCCGCGAGCAGTACTTC
>-|TRBV27|-|TRBJ2-7
CASSRASYEQYF
TGTGCCAGCAGTCGCGCCTCCTACGAGCAGTACTTC
>-|TRBV15|-|TRBJ2-1
CATSTLAGVSQRRNEQFF
TGTGCCACCAGCACGTTGGCAGGGGTCTCCCAGCGGAGAAATGAGCAGTTCTTC
>-|TRBV28|-|TRBJ2-1
CASLTGTHTSPNEQFF
TGTGCCAGTCTCACAGGGACACACACCTCCCCCAATGAGCAGTTCTTC
>-|TRBV9|once|TRBJ2-6
CASSGHSGANVLTF
TGTGCCAGCAGCGGACACTCTGGGGCCAACGTCCTGACTTTC
>TRBD1|TRBV7-2|-|TRBJ1-1
CASSLVGQGLMNTEAFF
TGTGCCAGCAGTCTAGTGGGACAGGGGCTTATGAACACTGAAGCTTTCTTT
>TRBD2|TRBV27|-|TRBJ2-1
CASSLPGLASEQFF
TGTGCCAGCAGTTTACCGGGACTAGCATCTGAGCAGTTCTTC
>TRBD2|TRBV10-3|-|TRBJ2-7
CAISTSGSSRGYEQYF
TGTGCCATCAGTACTAGCGGGAGTTCGAGAGGGTACGAGCAGTACTTC
>TRBD2|TRBV9|-|TRBJ2-2
CASSVAGGGLTGELFF
TGTGCCAGCAGCGTAGCTGGGGGGGGACTCACCGGGGAGCTGTTTTTT
>TRBD1|TRBV19|once|TRBJ2-5
CASSIMGQGETQYF
TGTGCCAGTAGTATCATGGGACAGGGAGAGACCCAGTACTTC
>TRBD1|TRBV27|-|TRBJ2-7
CASSPRDRGPYEQYF
TGTGCCAGCAGCCCCCGGGACAGGGGACCCTACGAGCAGTACTTC
>-|TRBV11-3|-|TRBJ2-5
CASSGGFEETQYF
TGTGCCAGCAGCGGAGGGTTTGAAGAGACCCAGTACTTC
>-|TRBV2|few|TRBJ1-4
CASSTRVEKLFF
TGTGCCAGCAGTACGCGAGTTGAAAAACTGTTTTTT
>-|TRBV6-5|-|TRBJ2-7
CASRSHNGGVNF
TGTGCCAGCAGATCCCATAACGGCGGGGTGAACTTC
>TRBD1|TRBV28|-|TRBJ1-2
CASRTGAGYTF
TGTGCCAGCCGGACAGGGGCTGGCTACACCTTC
>-|TRBV20-1|-|TRBJ2-1
CSARFNEQFF
TGCAGTGCGAGGTTCAATGAGCAGTTCTTC
>-|TRBV19|-|TRBJ1-5
CASSARSSDQPQHF
TGTGCCAGTAGCGCGAGATCTTCCGATCAGCCCCAGCATTTT
>-|TRBV5-5|-|TRBJ2-7
CASTRTLLTYEQYF
TGTGCCAGCACCCGGACTCTCCTTACCTACGAGCAGTACTTC
>-|TRBV5-1|-|TRBJ2-1
CASSLPWRASSYNEQFF
TGCGCCAGCAGCTTGCCATGGCGGGCCAGCTCCTACAATGAGCAGTTCTTC
>-|TRBV6-5|-|TRBJ1-1
CASSRGHPNTEAFF
TGTGCCAGCAGCCGGGGACACCCGAACACTGAAGCTTTCTTT
>-|TRBV5-1|few|TRBJ2-1
CASSLIERNEQFF
TGCGCCAGCAGCTTGATTGAGAGAAATGAGCAGTTCTTC
>-|TRBV7-3|once|TRBJ2-7
CASSSRQNYEQYF
TGTGCCAGCAGCTCAAGACAGAACTACGAGCAGTACTTC
>-|TRBV7-6|-|TRBJ2-5
CASSLKASSGLETQYF
TGTGCCAGCAGCTTAAAAGCTTCCAGCGGGTTAGAGACCCAGTACTTC
>TRBD2|TRBV7-3|-|TRBJ2-2
CASSWTSGSPGELFF
TGTGCCAGCAGCTGGACTAGCGGGAGTCCCGGGGAGCTGTTTTTT
>-|TRBV30|-|TRBJ2-7
CAWSVQADYEQYF
TGTGCCTGGAGTGTACAAGCGGACTACGAGCAGTACTTC
>-|TRBV28|-|TRBJ2-7
CASGTYEQYF
TGTGCCAGCGGCACCTACGAGCAGTACTTC
>-|TRBV7-8|once|TRBJ1-1
CASSLELGGLNTEAFF
TGTGCCAGCAGCTTAGAATTGGGCGGGCTGAACACTGAAGCTTTCTTT
>-|TRBV5-1|few|TRBJ1-1
CASSLASGVNTEAFF
TGCGCCAGCAGCTTGGCATCAGGGGTGAACACTGAAGCTTTCTTT
>-|TRBV30|few|TRBJ2-7
CAWSHPGRGYEQYF
TGTGCCTGGAGCCATCCTGGCAGGGGTTACGAGCAGTACTTC
>TRBD1|TRBV4-3|-|TRBJ1-5
CASSQGQSNQPQHF
TGCGCCAGCAGCCAGGGACAGAGCAATCAGCCCCAGCATTTT
>TRBD2|TRBV6-1|once|TRBJ2-7
CASSVLLAGFYEQYF
TGTGCCAGCAGTGTGCTACTAGCGGGATTCTACGAGCAGTACTTC
>-|TRBV7-8|-|TRBJ2-7
CASRDNSYEQYF
TGTGCCAGCAGGGACAACTCCTACGAGCAGTACTTC
>TRBD1|TRBV9|-|TRBJ1-2
CASSSTGGDYGYTF
TGTGCCAGCAGCTCGACAGGGGGCGACTATGGCTACACCTTC
>-|TRBV7-3|once|TRBJ2-7
CASSLGGRDYEQYF
TGTGCCAGCAGCTTAGGAGGCCGGGACTACGAGCAGTACTTC
>TRBD1|TRBV5-4|-|TRBJ2-7
CASSFGTGGREQYF
TGTGCCAGCAGCTTCGGGACAGGGGGCCGGGAGCAGTACTTC
>-|TRBV5-1|-|TRBJ2-2
CASSLAVPSPGELFF
TGCGCCAGCAGCTTGGCAGTTCCCAGTCCCGGGGAGCTGTTTTTT
>-|TRBV6-5|-|TRBJ2-5
CASSYTGGGETQYF
TGTGCCAGCAGTTATACAGGCGGTGGAGAGACCCAGTACTTC
>TRBD1|TRBV29-1|-|TRBJ2-7
CSVSRRDRGRGEQYF
TGCAGCGTTTCAAGACGGGACAGGGGTAGAGGCGAGCAGTACTTC
>-|TRBV30|-|TRBJ1-1
CAWSVGLGAAINTEAFF
TGTGCCTGGAGTGTAGGTCTTGGGGCAGCGATAAACACTGAAGCTTTCTTT
>-|TRBV6-6|-|TRBJ1-6
CASSYYRDTLHF
TGTGCCAGCAGTTACTACAGGGATACCCTCCACTTT
>TRBD1|TRBV6-5|-|TRBJ1-1
CASSSVRGTGGTEAFF
TGTGCCAGCAGTTCCGTACGAGGGACAGGGGGCACTGAAGCTTTCTTT
>-|TRBV25-1|-|TRBJ2-1
CASRRDSALWGEQFF
TGTGCCAGCAGGCGGGACTCTGCCTTGTGGGGGGAGCAGTTCTTC
>TRBD2|TRBV5-4|-|TRBJ2-1
CASDLHIAGVPYNEQFF
TGTGCCAGCGATCTACACATAGCGGGAGTTCCCTACAATGAGCAGTTCTTC
>-|TRBV2|-|TRBJ2-1
CASSERGTAAFF
TGTGCCAGCAGTGAACGGGGGACTGCGGCGTTCTTC
>-|TRBV5-1|-|TRBJ2-7
CASSLAWNEQYF
TGCGCCAGCAGCCTAGCGTGGAACGAGCAGTACTTC
>TRBD1|TRBV25-1|-|TRBJ1-4
CASSEGVRGSEKLFF
TGTGCCAGCAGTGAAGGTGTCAGGGGGTCCGAAAAACTGTTTTTT